The present entry profiles one TCR beta chain with its context. This specimen belongs to a study of blood T cell repertoires in COVID-19. Overall study: Specimens from acute and convalescent COVID-19 originated in the United States, Italy and Spain. The cDNA or gDNA used as material had been derived from T cells, B-cell-depleted T cells, or PBMCs.

The CDR3 runs 17 residues. V was clipped by 5 bases and J by 8 bases; unmatched bases: 15. Germline-derived CDR1 and CDR2 are PRHDT and FYEKMQ (reference sequence). Original data processing: Estimates of nucleated cell counts were drawn from the amplification of reference gene primers. Libraries were prepared by immunoSEQ multiplex PCR; TCRdb keeps only in-frame clonotypes and omits some of them. V and J calls and clone size are those listed in that table; D and trimming were worked out from the DNA. The sample has a few hundred thousand clones, around 85% seen once; the top ten hold 3% to 4%. The receptor's source is a woman between 18 and 29 years old with acute or convalescent COVID-19. This chain connects TRBV13 to TRBJ1-4; 9 bases are a match to TRBD1. The specimen was peripheral blood. The CDR3 DNA follows: TGTGCCAGCAGCCAATCCGGGACAGGGAGGGTTGGAGAAAAACTGTTTTTT. This gives the protein CASSQSGTGRVGEKLFF.